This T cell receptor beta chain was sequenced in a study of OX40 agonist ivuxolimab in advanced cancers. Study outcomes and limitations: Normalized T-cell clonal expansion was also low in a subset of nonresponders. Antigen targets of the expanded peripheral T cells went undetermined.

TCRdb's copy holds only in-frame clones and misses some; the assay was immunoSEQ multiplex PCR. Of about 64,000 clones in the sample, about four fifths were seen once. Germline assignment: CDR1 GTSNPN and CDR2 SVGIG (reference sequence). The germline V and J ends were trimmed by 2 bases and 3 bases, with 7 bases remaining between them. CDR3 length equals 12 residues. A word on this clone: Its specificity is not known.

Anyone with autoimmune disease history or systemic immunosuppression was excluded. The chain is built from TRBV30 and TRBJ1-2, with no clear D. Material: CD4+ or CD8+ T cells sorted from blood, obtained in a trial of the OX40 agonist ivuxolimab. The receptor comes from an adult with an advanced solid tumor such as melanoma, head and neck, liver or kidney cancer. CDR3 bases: TGTGCCTGGAGTAGAGGGTACTATGGCTACACCTTC. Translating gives CAWSRGYYGYTF.